Shown below are 2 T cell receptor beta chains from a single sample sequenced in a study of blood T cell repertoires in COVID-19. Here immunoSEQ multiplex PCR was the method, and the copy in TCRdb shows in-frame clones only, minus some. This sample has 150,000 to 200,000 clones, with approximately 80% found just once. Sequenced material: PBMCs or T cells enriched from blood (not recorded which). All receptors come from a man in his sixties who had been exposed to COVID-19.

The V call is TRBV19, the J call TRBJ2-3, with D maybe TRBD2 (6 bases). This CDR3 has 15 residues. CDR1 and CDR2 from the germline V gene are LNHDA and SQIVND (reference sequence). Trimming removed 2 bases from V and 0 bases from J, with 9 bases in between. The CDR3 protein is CASSILAASTDTQYF. Here the CDR3 DNA reads TGTGCCAGTAGTATATTAGCGGCCAGCACAGATACGCAGTATTTT.

The rearrangement links TRBV30 to TRBJ2-3; D unclear. Germline V CDR1 and CDR2: GTSNPN, SVGIG (reference sequence). The CDR3 is 15 residues long. V was clipped by 0 bases and J by 0 bases, with 10 bases between them. The CDR3 loop is CAWSVTASSTDTQYF. CDR3 sequence (DNA): TGTGCCTGGAGTGTAACTGCCTCTAGCACAGATACGCAGTATTTT.